The T cell receptor beta chain described here comes from a study of Ad26.COV2.S vaccination and SARS-CoV-2 variants. Study results and limitations: An underestimation of total T cell responses may have resulted from the TCR breadth and depth analyses. Vaccine and placebo groups showed comparable non-spike TCR breadth.

CDR3 size: 15 residues. V lost 10 bases, J lost 4 bases, and 11 bases stayed unmatched. CDR1 and CDR2 (germline): LNHDA, SQIVND (reference sequence). Only in-frame clones appear in the TCRdb table, and some are missing; sequencing was by immunoSEQ multiplex PCR. The table records about 350,000 clones, about 88% of them present only once. Treatment in this sample: 15 to 20 received Ad26.COV2.S at low or high dose, single or two shots; about 5 received placebo; per-sample allocation not given. Repertoires come from day 63 after the first vaccine or placebo injection. For this clone: Its antigen is not identified.

This sequence joins TRBV19 and TRBJ2-5, with TRBD2 identical over 11 bases. The TCR sequence derives from a person aged 18-60 years who received the Ad26.COV2.S COVID-19 vaccine or a placebo. The sample in question was peripheral blood, obtained in a trial of Ad26.COV2.S vaccine versus placebo. Here the CDR3 DNA reads TGTGCCACCCAAAGACTAGCGGGGAGAATAGAGACCCAGTACTTC. Translating gives CATQRLAGRIETQYF.